These 32 T cell receptor beta chains were sequenced from one sample in a study of T cell changes during pregnancy in multiple sclerosis (dated by TCRdb to between 2019 and 2020). Receptor amplification or capture employed the immunoSEQ multiplex PCR assay. TCRdb provides this immuneACCESS table in a form limited to in-frame rearrangements. Some clones are lacking; in checked studies, under half of them reflect an unresolved V gene, and why the rest are absent is not known. The table for this sample lists 20,000 to 30,000 clones; 75% to 90% of them were counted only once. Of the sample, 16% is held by the ten largest clones. The sequencing here drew on CD8+ T cells from peripheral blood mononuclear cells, taken in the second trimester of pregnancy. These TCRs come from a female donor with multiple sclerosis, enrolled in a pregnancy study.

The rearrangement joins TRBV28 to TRBJ2-2, with TRBD1 matching over 8 bases. The CDR3 spans 15 residues. Trimming took 5 bases from V and 6 from J; bases not matched to a gene: 8. Germline values: CDR1 MDHEN, CDR2 SYDVKM. The CDR3 here is CASSVTGGLPGELFF. The CDR3, as DNA: TGTGCCAGCAGTGTTACAGGGGGTCTTCCCGGGGAGCTGTTTTTT. Supplemented by reference TRBV28 and TRBJ2-2, the full variable domain reads DVKVTQSSRYLVKRTGEKVFLECVQDMDHENMFWYRQDPGLGLRLIYFSYDVKMKEKGDIPEGYSVSREKKERFSLILESASTNQTSMYLCASSVTGGLPGELFFGEGSRLTVL.

J is TRBJ2-1 and V is TRBV4-2, with 7 nucleotides matching TRBD2. The CDR3 is 16 residues long. Germline V gives CDR1 LGHNA, CDR2 YNFKEQ. V gave up 1 base and J gave up 2 bases; unmatched junction bases: 5. The CDR3 DNA reads TGTGCCAGCAGCCAAGTAACGGGAGGCGCCTACAATGAGCAGTTCTTC. The encoded protein is CASSQVTGGAYNEQFF.

V is TRBV5-5 and J is TRBJ2-7, with D possibly matching TRBD1 (6 bases). This CDR3 is 12 amino acids long. V lost 4 bases and J lost 4, with 9 bases in between. Germline values: CDR1 SGHKS, CDR2 YYEKEE (reference sequence). CDR3 DNA sequence: TGTGCCAGCAGCATGGGACATTACGAGCAGTACTTC. Its translation is CASSMGHYEQYF. Variable domain in full (rest from reference TRBV5-5 and TRBJ2-7): DAGVTQSPTHLIKTRGQQVTLRCSPISGHKSVSWYQQVLGQGPQFIFQYYEKEERGRGNFPDRFSARQFPNYSSELNVNALLLGDSALYLCASSMGHYEQYFGPGTRLTVT.

The chain joins TRBV29-1 to TRBJ2-7; D perhaps matches TRBD2 (5 bases). This CDR3 is 12 amino acids long. Looked up from germline, CDR1 is SQVTM and CDR2 is ANQGSEA. Between the trimmed V and J ends, which lost 4 bases and 5 bases, there was a span of 12 bases. In DNA form, the CDR3 reads TGCAGCGTTGGCCAAGAGGGTAACGAGCAGTACTTC. It translates to CSVGQEGNEQYF.

The chain joins TRBV7-6 to TRBJ2-1; tentative D call: TRBD2 (5 bases). The CDR3 has 15 residues. From germline, CDR1 is SGHVS and CDR2 FNYEAQ. Deletions cut 1 base from V and 1 base from J, with 8 bases between. The CDR3 DNA sequence: TGTGCCAGCAGCTTAGGGGCGGGTTCCTACAATGAGCAGTTCTTC. It yields the protein CASSLGAGSYNEQFF.

This sequence joins TRBV11-1 and TRBJ2-7, with TRBD1 matching 7 bases. Looked up from germline, CDR1 is SGHAT and CDR2 is FQDESV (reference sequence). The length of the CDR3 is 14 residues. V trimming: 4 bases; J trimming: 6 bases; junction bases outside the gene matches: 9. This CDR3 reads CASSSNRGSAEQYF. The CDR3 nucleotides are TGTGCCAGCAGCTCAAACAGGGGATCGGCCGAGCAGTACTTC.

This chain uses TRBV4-2 with TRBJ2-3; 13 nucleotides align to TRBD2. CDR3 size: 19 residues. Trimming at V came to 3 bases and at J to 4 bases, leaving 13 bases not matched to a gene. Germline CDR1 reads LGHNA; CDR2 reads YNFKEQ. In DNA, the CDR3 is TGTGCCAGCAGCCACACTTTGGGGACTAGCGGGAAGATCGCAGATACGCAGTATTTT. Protein product: CASSHTLGTSGKIADTQYF.

The chain carries TRBV27 and TRBJ1-2; 8 bases align to TRBD1. There are 14 residues in the CDR3. CDR1 MNHEY and CDR2 SMNVEV come from the germline V gene (reference sequence). With V trimmed by 7 bases and J by 4 bases, 8 bases remained unmatched. CDR3: CASNPGTGIYGYTF. As DNA, the CDR3 is TGTGCCAGCAACCCCGGGACAGGCATCTATGGCTACACCTTC.

The chain employs TRBV19 and TRBJ1-5; TRBD1 is a possible D gene (5 bases). This CDR3 has 14 residues. In germline, CDR1 is LNHDA, CDR2 SQIVND (reference sequence). Trimming stripped 7 bases from V and 1 base from J, with 11 bases between. The CDR3 DNA reads as TGTGCCAGTATGGGCAGGGCCAGCAATCAGCCCCAGCATTTT. This codes for CASMGRASNQPQHF.

The V gene is TRBV6-6, the J gene TRBJ2-1, with 9 nucleotides matching TRBD2. Germline values: CDR1 MNHNY, CDR2 SVGAGI (reference sequence). The CDR3 runs 14 residues. With V trimmed by 8 bases and J by 7 bases, 9 bases remained unmatched. CDR3 coding DNA: TGTGCCAGCTTACGACTAGCGGAGGGGAATGAGCAGTTCTTC. Its translation: CASLRLAEGNEQFF.

The rearrangement links TRBV6-1 to TRBJ1-1; possibly TRBD1 for D (6 bases). The CDR3 is made up of 13 amino acids. The V end was cut by 5 bases, the J end by 4 bases, with 11 bases between. Germline CDR1 is MNHNS and CDR2 is SASEGT. CDR3 amino acids: CASSSRGPTEAFF. The DNA of the CDR3 is TGTGCCAGCAGTAGCAGGGGCCCCACTGAAGCTTTCTTT.

The chain uses TRBV2 and TRBJ2-1, with unresolved D. With 6 bases removed from V and 4 bases from J, the gap between germline ends came to 4 bases. CDR3 length: 11 amino acids. Germline V gives CDR1 SNHLY, CDR2 FYNNEI. Here the CDR3 DNA reads TGTGCCAGCAGAACATACAATGAGCAGTTCTTC. Its translation is CASRTYNEQFF. Based on the CDR3 plus reference TRBV2 and TRBJ2-1, the full variable domain is EPEVTQTPSHQVTQMGQEVILRCVPISNHLYFYWYRQILGQKVEFLVSFYNNEISEKSEIFDDQFSVERPDGSNFTLKIRSTKLEDSAMYFCASRTYNEQFFGPGTRLTVL.

The CDR3 DNA sequence: TGTGCCAGCGCGACGCTCGGGACAGAGCAAGAGACCCAGTACTTC. Its protein is CASATLGTEQETQYF. The chain is built from TRBV28 and TRBJ2-5, with TRBD1 identical over 7 bases. J lost 2 bases, V lost 8 bases, and 11 bases had no gene match. Germline CDR1 and CDR2: MDHEN and SYDVKM. This CDR3 is built from 15 residues.

The V call is TRBV4-2, the J call TRBJ2-1; 8 bases align to TRBD2. The CDR3 covers 16 residues. V dropped 0 bases and J dropped 4; count of bases not matched to a gene: 5. Germline V gene data show CDR1 as LGHNA and CDR2 as YNFKEQ. The CDR3: CASSQDTGGPYNEQFF. CDR3 nucleotide sequence: TGTGCCAGCAGCCAAGATACGGGAGGGCCTTACAATGAGCAGTTCTTC.

The V call is TRBV18, the J call TRBJ1-5; D is uncertain. Between the trimmed V and J ends, which lost 2 bases and 6 bases, there was a span of 11 bases. In germline, CDR1 is KGHSH, CDR2 LQKENI. The CDR3 consists of 14 residues. The CDR3 is CASSPVGFSQPQHF. In DNA form, the CDR3 reads TGTGCCAGCTCACCAGTCGGGTTTAGTCAGCCCCAGCATTTT.

CDR3 protein: CSARLAGGPNEQFF. CDR3 nucleotides: TGCAGCGCGCGACTAGCGGGAGGGCCGAATGAGCAGTTCTTC. The J gene is TRBJ2-1, the V gene TRBV29-1; 14 bases agree with TRBD2. With V trimmed by 7 bases and J by 7 bases, 6 bases remained unmatched. CDR3 length: 14 residues. Germline loops: CDR1 SQVTM, CDR2 ANQGSEA.

The CDR3 nucleotides are TGCGCCAGCAGCCACGGACTGGTCGAGCAGTTCTTC. Amino acid sequence: CASSHGLVEQFF. The J gene is TRBJ2-1, the V gene TRBV4-1, with D maybe TRBD2 (5 bases). Germline V gene data show CDR1 as MGHRA and CDR2 as YSYEKL. The CDR3 has 12 amino acids. V lost 3 bases and J 10 bases, leaving 10 bases between the germline ends.

This sequence joins TRBV21-1 and TRBJ1-5; the table's D call, TRBD1, has no DNA check behind it. TRBV21-1 corresponds to a pseudogene. The length of the CDR3 is 14 residues. Written as DNA, the CDR3 is TGTGCCAGTCAACAGGGGGCCTGCAATCAGCCCCAGCATTTT. Translation: CASQQGACNQPQHF.

The chain recombines TRBV15 with TRBJ2-4; a weak D match, TRBD1 (7 bases). The germline V gene encodes CDR1 LNHNV and CDR2 YYDKDF (reference sequence). Between the trimmed V and J ends, which lost 4 bases and 0 bases, there was a span of 28 bases. This CDR3 is built from 21 residues. The CDR3 nucleotides are TGTGCCACCAGCATTTACAGGGGAATAGGGCCTAGCGCAATAGCCAAAAACATTCAGTACTTC. It codes for CATSIYRGIGPSAIAKNIQYF.

This clone was observed a handful of times. J is TRBJ2-7 and V is TRBV15, with a tentative D call TRBD2 (6 bases). Germline V lookup: CDR1 LNHNV, CDR2 YYDKDF (reference sequence). This CDR3 is built from 14 residues. V was trimmed by 0 bases and J by 5 bases, leaving 11 bases between them. Here the CDR3 DNA reads TGTGCCACCAGCAGAGATGCGGGATCGGACGAGCAGTACTTC. This codes for CATSRDAGSDEQYF.

This chain joins TRBV7-3 and TRBJ1-2, with D uncertain. Per germline, CDR1 SGHTA and CDR2 FQGTGA. This CDR3 is built from 14 residues. V dropped 5 bases and J dropped 7 bases, with 17 bases sitting between them. For the CDR3, the DNA is TGTGCCAGCAGCCCAGGACCGGGGATGGGTGGCTACACCTTC. Protein product: CASSPGPGMGGYTF.

This chain uses TRBV18 with TRBJ2-1, with D tentatively TRBD2 (6 bases). This CDR3 has 15 residues. CDR1 KGHSH and CDR2 LQKENI come from the germline V gene. V was pared by 3 bases and J by 3 bases, with 12 bases between. This CDR3 reads CASSPRDSRYNEQFF. DNA for the CDR3: TGTGCCAGCTCACCCCGGGACTCCCGCTACAATGAGCAGTTCTTC.

The chain has TRBV7-6 and TRBJ2-1, with 7 bases lining up with TRBD1. Germline trimming cut 6 bases from V and 4 bases from J; bases unmatched to any gene: 6. Germline CDR1 reads SGHVS; CDR2 reads FNYEAQ. The CDR3 length is 14 residues. The CDR3 DNA is TGTGCCAGCAGTCAGGGGGACCGGTACAATGAGCAGTTCTTC. This codes for CASSQGDRYNEQFF.

The chain recombines TRBV7-9 with TRBJ1-1; 9 bases map to TRBD1. V was clipped by 5 bases and J by 6 bases; unmatched bases: 10. The CDR3 is 15 residues long. Germline V gives CDR1 SEHNR, CDR2 FQNEAQ (reference sequence). The CDR3 DNA reads as TGTGCCAGCAGCCCTAAAGGGGGACAGGGTTCTGAAGCTTTCTTT. Its protein product is CASSPKGGQGSEAFF. The variable domain in full, completed from reference TRBV7-9 and TRBJ1-1, reads DTGVSQNPRHKITKRGQNVTFRCDPISEHNRLYWYRQTLGQGPEFLTYFQNEAQLEKSRLLSDRFSAERPKGSFSTLEIQRTEQGDSAMYLCASSPKGGQGSEAFFGQGTRLTVV.

This chain connects TRBV7-6 to TRBJ2-7; D might be TRBD2 (5 bases). This CDR3 is 15 amino acids long. The germline CDR1 and CDR2 sequences are SGHVS and FNYEAQ. Trimming cost V 0 bases and J 0 bases, with 9 bases left between them. CDR3 bases: TGTGCCAGCAGCTTAGCTCCTGGGAGCTCCTACGAGCAGTACTTC. Protein: CASSLAPGSSYEQYF.

This sequence joins TRBV30 and TRBJ1-1; unclear D gene. This CDR3 is 12 amino acids long. Trimming took 0 bases from V and 3 from J, leaving 5 bases between them. Germline CDR1 GTSNPN, CDR2 SVGIG (reference sequence). This CDR3 is CAWSVHHTEAFF. The CDR3 nucleotides are TGTGCCTGGAGTGTACACCACACTGAAGCTTTCTTT.

The gene calls are TRBV4-1 and TRBJ2-7; 9 bases align to TRBD2. After removal of 1 base from V and 4 bases from J, the junction contained 5 bases not matched to a gene. Germline V CDR1 and CDR2: MGHRA, YSYEKL. The CDR3 sequence is 15 residues long. As DNA, the CDR3 is TGCGCCAGCAGCCAAGGACTAGCGGTGGGGTACGAGCAGTACTTC. As protein: CASSQGLAVGYEQYF.

The rearrangement joins TRBV27 to TRBJ2-3, with D uncertain. This CDR3 is 13 amino acids long. Germline V gives CDR1 MNHEY, CDR2 SMNVEV (reference sequence). V dropped 5 bases and J dropped 7 bases, with 13 bases sitting between them. CDR3 in amino acids: CASSPPGAYTQYF. The DNA for the CDR3 is TGTGCCAGCAGTCCCCCAGGCGCATATACGCAGTATTTT.

Here the CDR3 reads CASSTGQGNEQFF. CDR3 nucleotides: TGTGCCAGCAGTACCGGACAGGGCAATGAGCAGTTCTTC. The V and J genes are TRBV28 and TRBJ2-1, with TRBD1 matching over 8 bases. Looked up from germline, CDR1 is MDHEN and CDR2 is SYDVKM. The CDR3 is 13 residues long. After removal of 5 bases from V and 6 bases from J, the junction contained 3 bases not matched to a gene. The full variable domain, with the rest looked up from reference TRBV28 and TRBJ2-1, is DVKVTQSSRYLVKRTGEKVFLECVQDMDHENMFWYRQDPGLGLRLIYFSYDVKMKEKGDIPEGYSVSREKKERFSLILESASTNQTSMYLCASSTGQGNEQFFGPGTRLTVL.

This clone was seen just once. V is TRBV19 and J is TRBJ1-5; D may be TRBD1 (6 bases). V lost 6 bases and J lost 0, with 9 bases in between. This CDR3 has 14 residues. Germline CDR1 and CDR2: LNHDA and SQIVND (reference sequence). The CDR3 sequence: CASRQGYSNQPQHF. The CDR3, as DNA: TGTGCCAGTAGGCAGGGGTATAGCAATCAGCCCCAGCATTTT.

The chain carries TRBV13 and TRBJ2-5; TRBD2 matches 15 bases. V dropped 4 bases and J dropped 4; count of bases not matched to a gene: 1. Looked up from germline, CDR1 is PRHDT and CDR2 is FYEKMQ (reference sequence). CDR3 length equals 15 residues. The CDR3 sequence: CASSWGLAGGETQYF. The CDR3 region has the DNA TGTGCCAGCAGCTGGGGACTAGCGGGAGGAGAGACCCAGTACTTC.

The rearrangement uses TRBV10-2 and TRBJ2-3, with D perhaps TRBD1 (6 bases). In germline, CDR1 is WSHSY, CDR2 SAAADI. There are 16 residues in the CDR3. V was cut by 1 base and J by 0 bases, with 11 bases left in between. DNA for the CDR3: TGCGCCAGCAGTGAGTGGGCAGGGGCTAGCACAGATACGCAGTATTTT. Translation: CASSEWAGASTDTQYF.